This T cell receptor beta chain was sequenced during a study of OX40 agonist ivuxolimab in advanced cancers. Study-wide context: A mean age of about 56 years, range about 20 to 85, was recorded, and 70% to 85% were male.

In regard to this clone: The target antigen is unknown.

CDR1 MGHRA and CDR2 YSYEKL come from the germline V gene. Trimming removed 0 bases from V and 3 bases from J, with 18 bases in between. The CDR3 covers 18 residues. Study observations and caveats: Clonal expansion was seen in CD4+ and CD8+ blood T cells by week 6 at 0.1 to 3.0 mg/kg. Among the lowest peripheral clonal expansion occurred in 0.1-3.0 mg/kg partial responders. Low normalized T-cell clonal expansion also characterized some of the nonresponders.

Sequencing used immunoSEQ multiplex PCR; TCRdb keeps in-frame clones, though not all of them. The sample includes 70,000 to 90,000 clones, about 85% of them seen just once. The rearrangement links TRBV4-1 to TRBJ1-5; no reliable D call. The TCR originated in an adult with an advanced solid tumor such as melanoma, head and neck, liver or kidney cancer. The starting material was CD4+ or CD8+ T cells sorted from blood, obtained in a trial of the OX40 agonist ivuxolimab. The CDR3 loop is CASSQEKRFFGDNQPQHF. The CDR3 DNA reads TGCGCCAGCAGCCAAGAAAAGAGGTTTTTCGGGGACAATCAGCCCCAGCATTTT.